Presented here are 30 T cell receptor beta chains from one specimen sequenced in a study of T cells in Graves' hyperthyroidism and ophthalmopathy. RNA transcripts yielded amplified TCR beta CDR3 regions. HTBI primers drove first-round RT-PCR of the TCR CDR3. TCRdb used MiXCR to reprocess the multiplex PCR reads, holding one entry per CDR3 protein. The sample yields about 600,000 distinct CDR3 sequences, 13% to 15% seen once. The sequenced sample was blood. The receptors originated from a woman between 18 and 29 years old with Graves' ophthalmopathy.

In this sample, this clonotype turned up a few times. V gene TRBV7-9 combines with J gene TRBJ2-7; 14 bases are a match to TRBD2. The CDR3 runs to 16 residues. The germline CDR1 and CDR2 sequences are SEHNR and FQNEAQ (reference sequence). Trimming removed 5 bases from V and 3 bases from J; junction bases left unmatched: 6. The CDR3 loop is CASSATTSGGVYEQYF. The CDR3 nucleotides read TGTGCCAGCAGCGCTACGACTAGCGGGGGGGTCTACGAGCAGTACTTC.

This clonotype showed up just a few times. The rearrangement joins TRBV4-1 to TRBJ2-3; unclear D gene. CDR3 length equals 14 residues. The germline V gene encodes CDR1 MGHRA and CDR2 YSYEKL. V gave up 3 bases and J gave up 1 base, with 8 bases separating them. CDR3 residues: CASSHPLRTDTQYF. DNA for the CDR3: TGCGCCAGCAGCCACCCTCTTCGCACAGATACGCAGTATTTT.

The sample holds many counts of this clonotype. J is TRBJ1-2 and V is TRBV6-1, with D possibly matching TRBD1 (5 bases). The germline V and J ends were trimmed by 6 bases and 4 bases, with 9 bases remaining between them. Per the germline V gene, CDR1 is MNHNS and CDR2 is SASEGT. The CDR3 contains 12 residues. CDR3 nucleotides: TGTGCCAGCAGGACAGACTTCTATGGCTACACCTTC. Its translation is CASRTDFYGYTF.

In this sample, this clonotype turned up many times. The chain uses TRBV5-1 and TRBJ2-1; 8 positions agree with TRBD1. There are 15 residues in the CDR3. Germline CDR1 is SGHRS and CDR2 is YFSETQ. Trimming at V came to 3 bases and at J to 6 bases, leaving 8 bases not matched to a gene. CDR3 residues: CASSSTGDLGNEQFF. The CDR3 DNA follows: TGCGCCAGCAGCTCGACAGGGGATCTTGGCAATGAGCAGTTCTTC.

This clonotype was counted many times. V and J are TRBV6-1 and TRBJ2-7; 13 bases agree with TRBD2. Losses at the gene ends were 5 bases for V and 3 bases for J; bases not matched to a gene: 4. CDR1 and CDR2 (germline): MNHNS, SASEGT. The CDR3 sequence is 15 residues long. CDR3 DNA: TGTGCCAGCAGTTATACTAGCGGGAGGGTCTACGAGCAGTACTTC. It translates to CASSYTSGRVYEQYF.

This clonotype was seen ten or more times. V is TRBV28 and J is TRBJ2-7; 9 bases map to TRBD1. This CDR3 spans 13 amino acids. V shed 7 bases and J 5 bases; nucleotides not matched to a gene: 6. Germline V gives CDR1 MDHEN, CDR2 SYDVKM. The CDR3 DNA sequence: TGTGCCAGCATACGGACAGGGGTTAACGAGCAGTACTTC. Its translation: CASIRTGVNEQYF.

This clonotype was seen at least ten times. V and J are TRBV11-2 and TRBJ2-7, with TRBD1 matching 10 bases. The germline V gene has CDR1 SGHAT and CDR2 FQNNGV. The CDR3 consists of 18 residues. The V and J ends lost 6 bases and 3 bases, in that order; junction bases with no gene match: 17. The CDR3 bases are TGTGCCAGCAGTACGAATCATCGGACAGGGGGAAATTACTACGAGCAGTACTTC. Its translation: CASSTNHRTGGNYYEQYF.

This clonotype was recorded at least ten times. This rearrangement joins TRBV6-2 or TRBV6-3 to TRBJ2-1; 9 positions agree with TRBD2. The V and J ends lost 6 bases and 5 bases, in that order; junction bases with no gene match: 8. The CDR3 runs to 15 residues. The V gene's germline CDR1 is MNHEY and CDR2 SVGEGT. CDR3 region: CASSTGTSPHNEQFF. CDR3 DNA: TGTGCCAGCAGCACCGGGACTAGCCCTCACAATGAGCAGTTCTTC.

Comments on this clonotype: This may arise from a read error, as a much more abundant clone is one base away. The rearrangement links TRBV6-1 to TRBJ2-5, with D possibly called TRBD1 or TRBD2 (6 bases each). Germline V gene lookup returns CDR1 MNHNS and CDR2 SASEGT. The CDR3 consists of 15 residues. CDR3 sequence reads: CASSRRQGTQETLYF. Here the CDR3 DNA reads TGTGCCAGCAGTAGGAGGCAGGGGACTCAAGAGACCCTGTACTTC.

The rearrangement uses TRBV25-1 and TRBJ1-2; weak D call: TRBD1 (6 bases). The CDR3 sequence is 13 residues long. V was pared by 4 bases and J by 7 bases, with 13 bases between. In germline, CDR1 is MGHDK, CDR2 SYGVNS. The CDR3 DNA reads TGTGCCAGCAGTGGGACAGAGGGTGTTGGCTACACCTTC. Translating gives CASSGTEGVGYTF.

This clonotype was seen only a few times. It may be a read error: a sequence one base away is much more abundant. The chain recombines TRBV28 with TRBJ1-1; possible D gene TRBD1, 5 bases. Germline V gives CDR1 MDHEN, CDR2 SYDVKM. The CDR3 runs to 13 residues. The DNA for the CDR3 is TGTACCAGCAGTTTATGGCAGGGCGTTGAAGCTTTCTTT. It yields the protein CTSSLWQGVEAFF.

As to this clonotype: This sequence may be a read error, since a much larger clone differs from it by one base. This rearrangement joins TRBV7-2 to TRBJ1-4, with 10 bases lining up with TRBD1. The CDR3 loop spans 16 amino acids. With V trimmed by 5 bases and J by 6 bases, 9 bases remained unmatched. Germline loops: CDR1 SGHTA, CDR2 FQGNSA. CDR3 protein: CASSPPDRGLYEKLFF. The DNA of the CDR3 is TGTGCCAGCAGCCCGCCCGACAGGGGGCTTTATGAAAAACTGTTTTTT. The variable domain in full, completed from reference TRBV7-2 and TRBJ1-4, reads GAGVSQSPSNKVTEKGKDVELRCDPISGHTALYWYRQSLGQGLEFLIYFQGNSAPDKSGLPSDRFSAERTGGSVSTLTIQRTQQEDSAVYLCASSPPDRGLYEKLFFGSGTQLSVL.

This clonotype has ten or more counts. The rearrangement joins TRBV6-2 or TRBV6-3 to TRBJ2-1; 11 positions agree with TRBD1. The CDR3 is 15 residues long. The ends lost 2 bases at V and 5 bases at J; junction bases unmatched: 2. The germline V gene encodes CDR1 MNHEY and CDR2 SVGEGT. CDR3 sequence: CASSYGTGGNNEQFF. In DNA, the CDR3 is TGTGCCAGCAGTTACGGGACAGGGGGGAACAATGAGCAGTTCTTC.

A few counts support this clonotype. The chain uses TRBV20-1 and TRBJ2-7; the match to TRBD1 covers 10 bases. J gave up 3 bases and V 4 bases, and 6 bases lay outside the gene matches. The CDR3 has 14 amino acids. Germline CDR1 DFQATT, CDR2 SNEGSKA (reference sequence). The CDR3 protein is CSANSGQGLYEQYF. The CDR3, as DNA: TGCAGTGCTAACTCGGGACAGGGGCTCTACGAGCAGTACTTC.

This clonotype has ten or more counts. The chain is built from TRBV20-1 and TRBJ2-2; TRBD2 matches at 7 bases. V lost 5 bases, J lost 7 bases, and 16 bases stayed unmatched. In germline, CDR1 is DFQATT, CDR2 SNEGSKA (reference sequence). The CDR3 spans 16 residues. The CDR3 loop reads CSAFLAGSPLGGELFF. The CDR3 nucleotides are TGCAGTGCTTTCTTAGCGGGTAGTCCGTTGGGCGGGGAGCTGTTTTTT.

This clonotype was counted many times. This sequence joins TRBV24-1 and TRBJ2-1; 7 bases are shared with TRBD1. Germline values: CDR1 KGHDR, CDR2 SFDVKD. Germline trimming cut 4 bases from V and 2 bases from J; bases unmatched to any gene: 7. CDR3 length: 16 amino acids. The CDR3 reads CATSDNTGATYNEQFF. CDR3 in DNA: TGTGCCACCAGTGACAACACAGGGGCTACCTACAATGAGCAGTTCTTC.

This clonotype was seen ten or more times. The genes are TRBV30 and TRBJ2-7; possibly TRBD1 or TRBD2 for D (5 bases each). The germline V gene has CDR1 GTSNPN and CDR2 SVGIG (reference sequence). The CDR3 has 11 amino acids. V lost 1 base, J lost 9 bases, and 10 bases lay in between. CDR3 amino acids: CAWSGGVRQYF. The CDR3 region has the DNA TGTGCCTGGAGTGGAGGGGTGAGGCAGTACTTC.

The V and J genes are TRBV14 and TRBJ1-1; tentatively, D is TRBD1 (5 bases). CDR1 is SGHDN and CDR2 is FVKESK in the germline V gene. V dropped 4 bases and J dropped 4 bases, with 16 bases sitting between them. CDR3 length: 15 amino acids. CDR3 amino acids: CASSPGRGWSTEAFF. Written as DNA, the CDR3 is TGTGCCAGCAGCCCGGGGCGGGGATGGAGCACTGAAGCTTTCTTT.

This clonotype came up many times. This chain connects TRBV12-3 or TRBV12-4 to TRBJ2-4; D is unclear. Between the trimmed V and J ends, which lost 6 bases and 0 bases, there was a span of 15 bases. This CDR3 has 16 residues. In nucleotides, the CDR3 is TGTGCCAGCAGCCGTCCCGCGGTACTAGCCAAAAACATTCAGTACTTC. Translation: CASSRPAVLAKNIQYF.

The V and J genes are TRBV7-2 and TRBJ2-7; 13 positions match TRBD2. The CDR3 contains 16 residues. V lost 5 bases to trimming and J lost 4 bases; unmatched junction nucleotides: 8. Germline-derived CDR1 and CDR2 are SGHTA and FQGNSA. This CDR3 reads CASSITSGGGAYEQYF. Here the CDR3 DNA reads TGTGCCAGCAGCATAACTAGCGGGGGGGGGGCTTACGAGCAGTACTTC.

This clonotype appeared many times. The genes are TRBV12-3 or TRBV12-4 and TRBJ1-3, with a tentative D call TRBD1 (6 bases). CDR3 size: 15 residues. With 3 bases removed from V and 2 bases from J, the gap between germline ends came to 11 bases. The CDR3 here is CASSFNRAPGNTIYF. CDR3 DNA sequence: TGTGCCAGCAGTTTTAACAGGGCCCCTGGAAACACCATATATTTT.

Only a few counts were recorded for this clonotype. The CDR3 is CASSSWTGGVADTQYF. CDR3 bases: TGTGCCAGCAGCTCTTGGACAGGGGGCGTTGCAGATACGCAGTATTTT. The chain combines TRBV7-9 with TRBJ2-3, with 11 positions matching TRBD1. Germline assignment: CDR1 SEHNR and CDR2 FQNEAQ (reference sequence). This CDR3 spans 16 amino acids. The ends lost 4 bases at V and 4 bases at J; junction bases unmatched: 7.

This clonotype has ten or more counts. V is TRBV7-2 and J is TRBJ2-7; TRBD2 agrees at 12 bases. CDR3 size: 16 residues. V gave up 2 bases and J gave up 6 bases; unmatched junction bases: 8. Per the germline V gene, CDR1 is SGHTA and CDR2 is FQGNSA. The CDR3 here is CASSLSRLAGVGEQYF. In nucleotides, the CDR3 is TGTGCCAGCAGCTTATCTAGACTAGCGGGAGTGGGCGAGCAGTACTTC.

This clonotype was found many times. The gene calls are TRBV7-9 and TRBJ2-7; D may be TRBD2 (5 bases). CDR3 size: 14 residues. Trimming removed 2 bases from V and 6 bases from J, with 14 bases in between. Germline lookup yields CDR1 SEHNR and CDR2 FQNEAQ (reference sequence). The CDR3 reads CASSLNLEVTEQYF. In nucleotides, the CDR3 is TGTGCCAGCAGCTTAAATCTGGAGGTAACCGAGCAGTACTTC. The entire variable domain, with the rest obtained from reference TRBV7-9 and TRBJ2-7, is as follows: DTGVSQNPRHKITKRGQNVTFRCDPISEHNRLYWYRQTLGQGPEFLTYFQNEAQLEKSRLLSDRFSAERPKGSFSTLEIQRTEQGDSAMYLCASSLNLEVTEQYFGPGTRLTVT.

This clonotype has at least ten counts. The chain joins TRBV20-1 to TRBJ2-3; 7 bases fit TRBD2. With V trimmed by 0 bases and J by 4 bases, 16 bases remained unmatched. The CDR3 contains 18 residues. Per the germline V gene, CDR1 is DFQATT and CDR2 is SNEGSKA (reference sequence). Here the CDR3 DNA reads TGCAGTGCTAGAGAATATTCCTCTCCGACTAGCCACCCAGATACGCAGTATTTT. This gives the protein CSAREYSSPTSHPDTQYF.

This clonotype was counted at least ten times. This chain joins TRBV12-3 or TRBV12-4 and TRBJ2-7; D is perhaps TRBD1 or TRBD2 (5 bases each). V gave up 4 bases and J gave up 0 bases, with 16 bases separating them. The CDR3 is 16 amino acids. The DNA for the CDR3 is TGTGCCAGCAGTTCCCAAATCAGGGACCTCTCCTACGAGCAGTACTTC. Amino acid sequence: CASSSQIRDLSYEQYF.

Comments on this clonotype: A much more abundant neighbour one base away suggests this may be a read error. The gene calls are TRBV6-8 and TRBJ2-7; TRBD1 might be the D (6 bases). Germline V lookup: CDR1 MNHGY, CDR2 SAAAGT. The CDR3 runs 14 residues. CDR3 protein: CACSADRPSYEQYF. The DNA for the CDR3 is TGTGCCTGCAGTGCAGACAGGCCCTCCTACGAGCAGTACTTC.

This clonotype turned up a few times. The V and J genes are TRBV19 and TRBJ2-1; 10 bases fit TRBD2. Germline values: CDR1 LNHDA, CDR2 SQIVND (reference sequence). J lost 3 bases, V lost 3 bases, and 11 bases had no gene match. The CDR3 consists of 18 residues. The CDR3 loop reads CASSIGSGRVVYYNEQFF. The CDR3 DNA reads TGTGCCAGTAGTATCGGGAGCGGGAGGGTAGTTTACTACAATGAGCAGTTCTTC.

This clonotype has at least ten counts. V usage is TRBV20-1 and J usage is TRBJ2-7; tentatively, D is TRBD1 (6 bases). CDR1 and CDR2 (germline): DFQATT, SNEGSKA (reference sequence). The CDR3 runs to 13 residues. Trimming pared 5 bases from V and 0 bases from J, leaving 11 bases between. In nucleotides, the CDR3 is TGCAGTGCTCAGGGGCGGAGCTCCTACGAGCAGTACTTC. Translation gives CSAQGRSSYEQYF.

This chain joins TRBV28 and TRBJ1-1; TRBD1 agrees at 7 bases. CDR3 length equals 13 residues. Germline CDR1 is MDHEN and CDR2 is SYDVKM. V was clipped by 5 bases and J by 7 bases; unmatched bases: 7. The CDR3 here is CASSTTGTDEAFF. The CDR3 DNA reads TGTGCCAGCAGTACTACCGGGACAGATGAAGCTTTCTTT.